This paragraph covers one TCR beta chain sequence. Its antigen is still unknown. The source of the sample is a study of T cell responses to AZD1222 COVID-19 vaccine. This CDR3 has 13 amino acids. V was trimmed by 4 bases and J by 4 bases, leaving 7 bases between them. Germline assignment: CDR1 SGHAT and CDR2 FQNNGV. Repertoires were generated with immunoSEQ multiplex PCR, while TCRdb's copy carries only in-frame clones and drops some. The sample records around 150,000 clones, over 75% being singletons. General study results and limits: Among the donors, most were white British and more were female, and clonal diversity was possibly underestimated. Repertoires were obtained only post-peak T cell response. Reportedly, nearly half of unique spike TCRs recognized epitopes outside B.1.351/B.1.1.7 mutations. Among vaccine-associated CD4 TCRs, coverage spanned spike, with dominance at 160-218 and 743-854.

This sequence joins TRBV11-2 and TRBJ2-2; the D is unclear. The origin of this receptor is an adult who received the MenACWY meningococcal vaccine as a control. Sequencing used peripheral blood, obtained 28 days after the second dose of the MenACWY control vaccine. This CDR3 is CASSSDPTGELFF. The CDR3 coding sequence is TGTGCCAGCAGCTCCGACCCCACCGGGGAGCTGTTTTTT.